This is a list of T cell receptor beta chains from one sample in a study of T cells in Graves' hyperthyroidism and ophthalmopathy. TCRdb re-called the multiplex PCR reads with MiXCR, one entry per CDR3 protein. Among about 480,000 distinct CDR3 sequences listed, roughly 14% were seen once. The sequencing sample was made of blood. These receptors came from a woman in her late teens or twenties with Graves' hyperthyroidism. Each CDR3 is given with its conserved first and last residue. D genes are given only for firm matches.

j_call v_call d_call cdr3_aa
TRBJ2-1 TRBV7-3 TRBD2 CASSSSSGLEQFF
TRBJ2-1 TRBV11-3 - CASSLGPSYNEQFF
TRBJ1-2 TRBV20-1 - CSAPGFSSYGYTF
TRBJ1-1 TRBV7-2 - CASSPEKIRRSWNTEAFF
TRBJ2-5 TRBV29-1 - CSVALQGETQYF
TRBJ1-2 TRBV6-1 TRBD1 CASSQGGGTNYGYTF
TRBJ2-7 TRBV3-1 - CASSQGIENYEQYF
TRBJ1-1 TRBV12-3/TRBV12-4 - CASTFGGNTEAFF
TRBJ1-5 TRBV5-5 - CASSRIEALQPQHF
TRBJ2-1 TRBV24-1 - CATSDLTTYNEQFF
TRBJ1-2 TRBV18 - CASSPAGLDGYTF
TRBJ1-1 TRBV11-2 - CASSFTGGTEAFF
TRBJ2-5 TRBV7-9 - CAIRDWDDEGQETQYF
TRBJ2-1 TRBV9 - CASSVDSRDTYNEQFF
TRBJ2-7 TRBV6-1 - CASRQEAPRGVEQYF
TRBJ2-2 TRBV12-3/TRBV12-4 - CASSTLTNTGELFF
TRBJ2-1 TRBV20-1 - CSAAVPNRYNEQFF
TRBJ1-2 TRBV29-1 TRBD1 CSAPGTGANYGYTF
TRBJ1-1 TRBV18 - CASSPSRGPGDTEAFF
TRBJ1-1 TRBV27 - CASRGAGPEAFF
TRBJ1-2 TRBV19 - CASSKIDTNYGYTF
TRBJ2-5 TRBV12-3/TRBV12-4 - CASGGAPQATQYF
TRBJ2-6 TRBV11-2 - CASSPSMEFSGANVLTF
TRBJ2-2 TRBV7-3 TRBD2 CASSRGLEGGELFF
TRBJ1-1 TRBV18 - CASSPRGPDIMNTEAFF
TRBJ1-5 TRBV4-2 - CASSQGSGAHQPQHF
TRBJ2-1 TRBV7-2 - CASSPSRNEQFF
TRBJ1-2 TRBV20-1 TRBD1 CSASPPDRGGYGYTF
TRBJ1-5 TRBV9 - CASSVGADEYSNQPQHF
TRBJ1-1 TRBV30 - CAWNMGTTEAFF
TRBJ2-5 TRBV24-1 TRBD1 CASRDRQGRGTQYF
TRBJ2-2 TRBV27 - CASSQTLTGELFF
TRBJ2-7 TRBV6-1 - CASGGALRTWQYF
TRBJ2-1 TRBV24-1 - CATSEEVGGEQFF
TRBJ1-5 TRBV14 - CASSQTRGQPQHF
TRBJ1-1 TRBV12-3/TRBV12-4 - CASSPASSGVNTEAFF
TRBJ2-5 TRBV4-1 - CASSQVGRSAQYF
TRBJ2-1 TRBV7-2 - CASSFWADSSYNEQFF
TRBJ1-1 TRBV20-1 TRBD1 CSARKQGASEAFF
TRBJ1-4 TRBV5-5 - CASREVDEKLFF
TRBJ2-3 TRBV7-3 - CASSPVGSADTQYF
TRBJ2-3 TRBV20-1 TRBD2 CSAGTSGVWIPDTQYF
TRBJ1-1 TRBV24-1 - CATSDMTGPAFF
TRBJ2-1 TRBV6-6 - CASSYLPGPDNEQFF
TRBJ2-1 TRBV30 - CAWRRDVNEQFF
TRBJ1-1 TRBV6-1 - CASTSRFLDTEAFF
TRBJ2-1 TRBV18 - CASSPARGEQFF
TRBJ2-3 TRBV6-1 - CASATGVDTQYF